A selection of T cell receptor beta chains follows, all from one sample in a study of shared clonotypes between healthy human individuals. Produced via immunoSEQ multiplex PCR; TCRdb's table is partial and in-frame only. The sample holds more than 2,000,000 clones, over 85% seen once. The material sequenced was naive CD4+ T cells sorted from blood. The receptors were gathered from a man younger than 35 in good health. CDR3s include the opening cysteine and the closing phenylalanine or tryptophan. A D gene is named only where the DNA matches it firmly. Clone size, where shown, is once, few, many, or a class for clones that have expanded.

.,TRBJ1-2,TRBD1,TRBV19,TGTGCCAGTAGTATGGGGACAGGGTCGTCGGGTGGCTACACCTTC,CASSMGTGSSGGYTF
once,TRBJ2-1,.,TRBV2,TGTGCCAGCAGTGAAGCGGCAAACAGTCCCAATGAGCAGTTCTTC,CASSEAANSPNEQFF
.,TRBJ2-4,.,TRBV10-2,TGCGCCAGTCAGGGCAGGGTAACCAAAAACATTCAGTACTTC,CASQGRVTKNIQYF
.,TRBJ2-6,.,TRBV6-5,TGTGCCAGCAGTCCAAGTGGCTCTGGGGCCAACGTCCTGACTTTC,CASSPSGSGANVLTF
.,TRBJ1-2,TRBD1,TRBV6-5,TGTGCCAGCAGTTACGACCCGGGACAGGGCCGGGGCTACACCTTC,CASSYDPGQGRGYTF
.,TRBJ1-4,TRBD1,TRBV5-4,TGTGCCAGCAGCCTGGGGACAGACGATAATGAAAAACTGTTTTTT,CASSLGTDDNEKLFF
.,TRBJ2-3,.,TRBV9,TGTGCCAGCAGCGTACGGGGGACGAGCACAGATACGCAGTATTTT,CASSVRGTSTDTQYF
.,TRBJ2-6,.,TRBV5-5,TGTGCCAGCAGCCAGATTGTCGGGACCAACGTCCTGACTTTC,CASSQIVGTNVLTF
.,TRBJ2-7,.,TRBV7-9,TGTGCCAGCAGCTTAGAAGTGAGCTCCTACGAGCAGTACTTC,CASSLEVSSYEQYF
.,TRBJ2-7,TRBD2,TRBV7-2,TGTGCCAGCAGCTTCGGGACTAGCGGATACGAGCAGTACTTC,CASSFGTSGYEQYF
.,TRBJ2-7,.,TRBV18,TGTGCCAGCTCACCTCCCGTGGTACAGGACGAGCAGTACTTC,CASSPPVVQDEQYF
.,TRBJ1-1,.,TRBV19,TGTGCCAGTAGTATAGTACCCGGTGAAGCTTTCTTT,CASSIVPGEAFF
.,TRBJ1-2,TRBD1,TRBV30,TGTGCCTGGAGTGGGGACAGCAGTAACTATGGCTACACCTTC,CAWSGDSSNYGYTF
.,TRBJ2-4,TRBD2,TRBV7-8,TGTGCCAGCAGCGGGGGGGGTGGCCGAACTAAGGACATTCAGTACTTC,CASSGGGGRTKDIQYF
.,TRBJ2-7,TRBD1,TRBV10-3,TGTGCCATCAGCCTTAAGACAGGGTCGATCTCCGAGCAGTACTTC,CAISLKTGSISEQYF
once,TRBJ2-1,.,TRBV9,TGTGCCAGCAGCGTAGCTCCGGCCGGGGTAGGTGAGCAGTTCTTC,CASSVAPAGVGEQFF
.,TRBJ1-5,TRBD1,TRBV5-6,TGTGCCAGCAGCCGAACAGGGGACGGCAATCAGCCCCAGCATTTT,CASSRTGDGNQPQHF
.,TRBJ1-1,.,TRBV5-5,TGTGCCAGCAGCTTGGAATGGGGGCGCTTGAATGTGAACACTGAAGCTTTCTTT,CASSLEWGRLNVNTEAFF
.,TRBJ2-5,TRBD1,TRBV14,TGTGCCAGCAGCATGGGACAGAAGGAGACCCAGTACTTC,CASSMGQKETQYF
.,TRBJ1-2,.,TRBV2,TGTGCCAGCAGTGAAGTGACGGCTAACTATGGCTACACCTTC,CASSEVTANYGYTF
.,TRBJ2-7,.,TRBV21-1,TGTGCCAGCAGCGGAGTCGCCACCCCAGGGGCAATCGACGAGCAGTACTTC,CASSGVATPGAIDEQYF
.,TRBJ1-5,.,TRBV2,TGTGCCAGCAGGCTCGGGACGGTCAGCAATCAGCCCCAGCATTTT,CASRLGTVSNQPQHF
.,TRBJ1-2,.,TRBV6-5,TGTGCCAGCAGTTACGGGACTGTCTATGGCTACACCTTC,CASSYGTVYGYTF
.,TRBJ1-2,.,TRBV28,TGTGCCAGCAGTCTGACGGATTTCTATGGCTACACCTTC,CASSLTDFYGYTF
.,TRBJ2-1,TRBD1,TRBV2,TGTGCCAGCCGCACCGACAGGGGCACTTACAATGAGCAGTTCTTC,CASRTDRGTYNEQFF
few,TRBJ2-1,.,TRBV4-1,TGCGCCAGCAGCCAGGCAAACAGGGAGGGGCAGTTCTTC,CASSQANREGQFF
few,TRBJ1-5,TRBD1,TRBV15,TGTGCCACCAGCAGAAAGACAGGGGCGAGTCAGCCCCAGCATTTT,CATSRKTGASQPQHF
.,TRBJ2-4,TRBD2,TRBV19,TGTGCCAGTAGTCCGGGACTAGCGGTCCTAGCCAAAAACATTCAGTACTTC,CASSPGLAVLAKNIQYF
.,TRBJ2-7,TRBD1,TRBV27,TGTGCCAGCAGTTTTCTCCGGGACAGGGGCGCCTACGAGCAGTACTTC,CASSFLRDRGAYEQYF
once,TRBJ1-2,TRBD1,TRBV2,TGTGCCAGCAGTGCAGGGGGCGCGATCTTTGGCTACACCTTC,CASSAGGAIFGYTF
.,TRBJ1-5,TRBD1,TRBV30,TGTGCCTGGAGTGCAGGTCCTAGGGACAGGGGATACAATCAGCCCCAGCATTTT,CAWSAGPRDRGYNQPQHF
.,TRBJ2-1,TRBD2,TRBV5-1,TGCGCCAGCAGCTTGGCTAGCGGGAGAGGTTACAATGAGCAGTTCTTC,CASSLASGRGYNEQFF
.,TRBJ1-2,TRBD1,TRBV6-1,TGTGCCATCAACCTTATCCCGGGACAGGGGATGGGCTACACCTTC,CAINLIPGQGMGYTF
.,TRBJ2-1,.,TRBV18,TGTGCCAGCTCACCACGACAGTTGGATGAGCAGTTCTTC,CASSPRQLDEQFF
.,TRBJ2-7,.,TRBV7-9,TGTGCCAGCAGCCCCTCCGTGGCAAGCTACGAGCAGTACTTC,CASSPSVASYEQYF
.,TRBJ2-7,TRBD1,TRBV7-9,TGTGCCAGCAGCATTTGGTCCTCGACAGGGGATTACGAGCAGTACTTC,CASSIWSSTGDYEQYF